One T cell receptor (beta chain) is described in this entry. The CDR3 runs 15 residues. With 2 bases removed from V and 2 bases from J, the gap between germline ends came to 8 bases. Germline lookup yields CDR1 SGDLS and CDR2 YYNGEE. Authors' methods: Using reference gene primer amplification, nucleated cell counts were estimated. Clones were sequenced by immunoSEQ multiplex PCR, and TCRdb holds only the in-frame ones, with some missing. That table furnishes V, J and clone size, whereas the DNA furnished D and trimming. This table holds roughly 130,000 clones, 87% found once. These data are taken from a study of blood T cell repertoires in COVID-19. Study-level information: Sources were T cells, B-cell-depleted T cells, or PBMCs; the material itself was cDNA or gDNA.

The sequence came from a woman aged 55 to 70 with acute or convalescent COVID-19. The source material was peripheral blood. The chain employs TRBV9 and TRBJ2-6, with a weak D call TRBD2 (5 bases). This CDR3 reads CASSVASTGANVLTF. DNA of the CDR3: TGTGCCAGCAGCGTCGCTAGCACTGGGGCCAACGTCCTGACTTTC. Using reference TRBV9 and TRBJ2-6 for the parts outside the CDR3, the full variable domain is DSGVTQTPKHLITATGQRVTLRCSPRSGDLSVYWYQQSLDQGLQFLIQYYNGEERAKGNILERFSAQQFPDLHSELNLSSLELGDSALYFCASSVASTGANVLTFGAGSRLTVL.